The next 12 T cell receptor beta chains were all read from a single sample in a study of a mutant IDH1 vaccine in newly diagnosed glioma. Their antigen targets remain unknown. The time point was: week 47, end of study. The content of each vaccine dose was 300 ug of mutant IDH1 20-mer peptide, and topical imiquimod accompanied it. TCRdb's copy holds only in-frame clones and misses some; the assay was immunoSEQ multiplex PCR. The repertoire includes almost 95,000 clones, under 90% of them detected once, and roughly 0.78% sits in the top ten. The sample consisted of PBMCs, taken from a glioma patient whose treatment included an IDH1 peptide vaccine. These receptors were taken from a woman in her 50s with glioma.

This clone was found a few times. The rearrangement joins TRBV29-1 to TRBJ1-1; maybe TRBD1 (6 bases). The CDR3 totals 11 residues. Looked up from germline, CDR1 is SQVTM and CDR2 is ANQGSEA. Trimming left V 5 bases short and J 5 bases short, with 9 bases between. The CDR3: CSVRGGTEAFF. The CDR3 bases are TGCAGCGTTAGGGGGGGAACTGAAGCTTTCTTT.

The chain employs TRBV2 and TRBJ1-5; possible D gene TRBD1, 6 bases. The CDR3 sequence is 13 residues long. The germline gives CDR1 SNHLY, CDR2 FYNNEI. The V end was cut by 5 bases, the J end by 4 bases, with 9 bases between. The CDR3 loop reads CASSLDRNQPQHF. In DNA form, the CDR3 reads TGTGCCAGCAGTTTAGACAGGAATCAGCCCCAGCATTTT. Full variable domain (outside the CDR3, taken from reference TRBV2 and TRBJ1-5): EPEVTQTPSHQVTQMGQEVILRCVPISNHLYFYWYRQILGQKVEFLVSFYNNEISEKSEIFDDQFSVERPDGSNFTLKIRSTKLEDSAMYFCASSLDRNQPQHFGDGTRLSIL.

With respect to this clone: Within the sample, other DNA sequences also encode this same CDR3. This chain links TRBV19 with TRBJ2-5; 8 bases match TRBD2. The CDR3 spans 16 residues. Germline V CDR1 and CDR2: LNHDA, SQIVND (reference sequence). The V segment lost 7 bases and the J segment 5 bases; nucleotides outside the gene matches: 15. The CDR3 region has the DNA TGTGCCAGTAATTCCGGGGGAGCGGGAGATAGGGAGACCCAGTACTTC. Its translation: CASNSGGAGDRETQYF. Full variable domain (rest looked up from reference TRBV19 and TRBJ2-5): DGGITQSPKYLFRKEGQNVTLSCEQNLNHDAMYWYRQDPGQGLRLIYYSQIVNDFQKGDIAEGYSVSREKKESFPLTVTSAQKNPTAFYLCASNSGGAGDRETQYFGPGTRLLVL.

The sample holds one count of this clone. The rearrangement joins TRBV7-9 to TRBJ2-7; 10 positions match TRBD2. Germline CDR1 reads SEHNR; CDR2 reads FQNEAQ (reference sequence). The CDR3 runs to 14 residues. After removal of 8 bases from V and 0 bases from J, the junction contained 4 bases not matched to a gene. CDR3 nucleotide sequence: TGTGCCAGCTCTTGGACTAGCGGCTCCTACGAGCAGTACTTC. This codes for CASSWTSGSYEQYF. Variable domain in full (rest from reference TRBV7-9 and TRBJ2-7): DTGVSQNPRHKITKRGQNVTFRCDPISEHNRLYWYRQTLGQGPEFLTYFQNEAQLEKSRLLSDRFSAERPKGSFSTLEIQRTEQGDSAMYLCASSWTSGSYEQYFGPGTRLTVT.

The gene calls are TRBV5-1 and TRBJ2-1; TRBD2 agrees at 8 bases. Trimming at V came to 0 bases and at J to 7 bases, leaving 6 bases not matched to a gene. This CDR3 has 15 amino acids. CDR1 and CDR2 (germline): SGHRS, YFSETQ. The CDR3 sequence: CASSLVTGGLNEQFF. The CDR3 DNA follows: TGCGCCAGCAGCTTGGTAACGGGAGGGTTGAATGAGCAGTTCTTC. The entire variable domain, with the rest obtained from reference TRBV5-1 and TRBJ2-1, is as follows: KAGVTQTPRYLIKTRGQQVTLSCSPISGHRSVSWYQQTPGQGLQFLFEYFSETQRNKGNFPGRFSGRQFSNSRSEMNVSTLELGDSALYLCASSLVTGGLNEQFFGPGTRLTVL.

The CDR3 bases are TGTGCCAGCAGCTTAGATATGGACAGGGGTTTCGAGCAGTTCTTC. Encoded protein: CASSLDMDRGFEQFF. The chain uses TRBV11-2 and TRBJ2-1; TRBD1 matches 9 bases. CDR3 length: 15 amino acids. Germline-derived CDR1 and CDR2 are SGHAT and FQNNGV. The J segment lost 10 bases and the V segment lost 0 bases, leaving 7 bases of the junction unmatched.

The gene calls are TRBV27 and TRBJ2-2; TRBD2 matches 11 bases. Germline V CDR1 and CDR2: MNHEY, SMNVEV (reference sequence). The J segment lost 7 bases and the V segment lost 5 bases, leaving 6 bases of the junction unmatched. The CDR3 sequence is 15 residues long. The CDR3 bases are TGTGCCAGCAGTCTTAGCGGGAGGGCTTTCGGGGAGCTGTTTTTT. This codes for CASSLSGRAFGELFF.

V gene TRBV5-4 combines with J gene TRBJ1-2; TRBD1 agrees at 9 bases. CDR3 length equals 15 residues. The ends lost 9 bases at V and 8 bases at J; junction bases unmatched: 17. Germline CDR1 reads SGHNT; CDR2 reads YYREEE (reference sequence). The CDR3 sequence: CATQSGQGNFRGYTF. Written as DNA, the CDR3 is TGTGCCACCCAAAGCGGACAGGGGAATTTCCGGGGCTACACCTTC.

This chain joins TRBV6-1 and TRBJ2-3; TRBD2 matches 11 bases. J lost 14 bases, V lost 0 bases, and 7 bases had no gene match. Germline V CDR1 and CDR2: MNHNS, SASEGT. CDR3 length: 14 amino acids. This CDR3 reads CASSEAETSGKWYF. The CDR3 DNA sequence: TGTGCCAGCAGTGAAGCCGAGACTAGCGGGAAATGGTATTTT.

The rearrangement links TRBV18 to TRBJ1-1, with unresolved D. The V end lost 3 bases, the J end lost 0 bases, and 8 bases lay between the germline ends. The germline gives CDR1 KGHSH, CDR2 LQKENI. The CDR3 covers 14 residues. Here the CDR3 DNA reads TGTGCCAGCTCACCTGCTACGCTGAACACTGAAGCTTTCTTT. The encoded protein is CASSPATLNTEAFF.

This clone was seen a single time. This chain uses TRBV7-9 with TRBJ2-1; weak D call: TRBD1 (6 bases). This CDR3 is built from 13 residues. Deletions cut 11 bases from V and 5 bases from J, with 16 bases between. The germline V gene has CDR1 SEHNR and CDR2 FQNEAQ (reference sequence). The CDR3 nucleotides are TGTGCCTTCCCAGGGGTCCAAAACAATGAGCAGTTCTTC. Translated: CAFPGVQNNEQFF.

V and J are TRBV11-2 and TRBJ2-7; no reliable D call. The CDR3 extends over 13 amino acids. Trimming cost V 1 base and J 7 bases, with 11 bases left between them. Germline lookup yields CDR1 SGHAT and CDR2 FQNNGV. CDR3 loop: CASSLVAVLEQYF. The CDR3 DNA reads TGTGCCAGCAGCTTAGTCGCCGTGCTTGAGCAGTACTTC.